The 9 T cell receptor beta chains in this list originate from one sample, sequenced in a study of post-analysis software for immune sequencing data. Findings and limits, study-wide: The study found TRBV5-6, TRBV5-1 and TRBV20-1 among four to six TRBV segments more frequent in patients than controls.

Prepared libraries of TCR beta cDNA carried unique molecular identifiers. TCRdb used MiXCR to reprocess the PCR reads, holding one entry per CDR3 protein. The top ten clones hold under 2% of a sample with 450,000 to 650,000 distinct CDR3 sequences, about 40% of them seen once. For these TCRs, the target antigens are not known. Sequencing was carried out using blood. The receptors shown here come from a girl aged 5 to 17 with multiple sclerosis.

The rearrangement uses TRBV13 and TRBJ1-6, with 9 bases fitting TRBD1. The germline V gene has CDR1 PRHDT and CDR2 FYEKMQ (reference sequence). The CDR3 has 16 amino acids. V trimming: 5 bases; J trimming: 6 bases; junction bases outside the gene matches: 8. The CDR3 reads CASSLRTGEGNSPLHF. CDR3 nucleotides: TGTGCCAGCAGCCTACGGACAGGGGAGGGTAATTCACCCCTCCACTTT.

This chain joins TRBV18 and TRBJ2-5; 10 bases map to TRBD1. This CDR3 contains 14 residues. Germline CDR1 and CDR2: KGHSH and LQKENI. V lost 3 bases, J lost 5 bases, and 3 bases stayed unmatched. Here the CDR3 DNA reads TGTGCCAGCTCACCTGGGACAGGGGACGAGACCCAGTACTTC. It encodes CASSPGTGDETQYF.

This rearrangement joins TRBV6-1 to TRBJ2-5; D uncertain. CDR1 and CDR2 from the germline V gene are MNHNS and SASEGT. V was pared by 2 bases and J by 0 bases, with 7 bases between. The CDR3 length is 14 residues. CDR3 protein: CASSEYPDQETQYF. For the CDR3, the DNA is TGTGCCAGCAGTGAATATCCAGACCAAGAGACCCAGTACTTC.

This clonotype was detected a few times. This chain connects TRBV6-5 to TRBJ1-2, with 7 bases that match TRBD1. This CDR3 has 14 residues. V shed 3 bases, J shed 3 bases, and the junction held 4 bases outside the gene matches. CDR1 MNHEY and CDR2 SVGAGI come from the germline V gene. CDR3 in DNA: TGTGCCAGCAGTTATTACAGGGGAGACTATGGCTACACCTTC. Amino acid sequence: CASSYYRGDYGYTF.

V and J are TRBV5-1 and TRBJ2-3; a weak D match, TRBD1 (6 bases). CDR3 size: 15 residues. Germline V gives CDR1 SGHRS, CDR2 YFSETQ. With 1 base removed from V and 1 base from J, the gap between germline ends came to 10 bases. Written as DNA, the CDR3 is TGCGCCAGCAGCTTGAGTAACAGGGGCACAGATACGCAGTATTTT. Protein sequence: CASSLSNRGTDTQYF.

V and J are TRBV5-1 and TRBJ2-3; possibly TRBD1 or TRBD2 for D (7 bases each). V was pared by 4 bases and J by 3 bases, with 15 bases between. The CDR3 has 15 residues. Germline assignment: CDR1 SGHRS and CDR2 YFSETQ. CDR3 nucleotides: TGCGCCAGCAGCCGAAGCGGGACAGTTACAGATACGCAGTATTTT. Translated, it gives CASSRSGTVTDTQYF.

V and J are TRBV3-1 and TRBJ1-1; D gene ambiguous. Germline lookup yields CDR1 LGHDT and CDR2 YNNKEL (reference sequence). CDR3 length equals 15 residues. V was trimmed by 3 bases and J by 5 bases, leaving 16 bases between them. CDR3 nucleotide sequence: TGTGCCAGCAGCCACGGAGGAGCCCGAAGTACTGAAGCTTTCTTT. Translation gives CASSHGGARSTEAFF. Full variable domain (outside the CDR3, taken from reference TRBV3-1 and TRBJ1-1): DTAVSQTPKYLVTQMGNDKSIKCEQNLGHDTMYWYKQDSKKFLKIMFSYNNKELIINETVPNRFSPKSPDKAHLNLHINSLELGDSAVYFCASSHGGARSTEAFFGQGTRLTVV.

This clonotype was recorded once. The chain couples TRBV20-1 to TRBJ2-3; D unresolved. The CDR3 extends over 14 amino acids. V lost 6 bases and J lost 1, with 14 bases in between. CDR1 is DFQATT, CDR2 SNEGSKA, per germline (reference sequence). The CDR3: CSALTHVRTDTQYF. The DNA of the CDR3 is TGCAGTGCCCTTACCCATGTCCGCACAGATACGCAGTATTTT.

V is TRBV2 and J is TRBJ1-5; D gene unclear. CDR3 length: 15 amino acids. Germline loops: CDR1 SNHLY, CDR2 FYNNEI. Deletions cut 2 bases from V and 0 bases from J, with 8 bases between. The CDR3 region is CASSEWTDSNQPQHF. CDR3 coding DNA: TGTGCCAGCAGTGAATGGACGGATAGCAATCAGCCCCAGCATTTT. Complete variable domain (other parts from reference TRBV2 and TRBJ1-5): EPEVTQTPSHQVTQMGQEVILRCVPISNHLYFYWYRQILGQKVEFLVSFYNNEISEKSEIFDDQFSVERPDGSNFTLKIRSTKLEDSAMYFCASSEWTDSNQPQHFGDGTRLSIL.